These 17 T cell receptor beta chains originate from one sample sequenced in a study of T cell responses to AZD1222 COVID-19 vaccine. Profiling relied on immunoSEQ multiplex PCR, and the TCRdb table lists in-frame clones only, not all of them. The profile covers about 83,000 clones, with roughly 82% appearing a single time and 8% to 10% taken by the ten largest. The source was peripheral blood, collected on day 0 of AZD1222 vaccination. These receptors came from an adult in good health.

The rearrangement uses TRBV12-3 or TRBV12-4 and TRBJ2-3; no clear D. V was cut by 6 bases and J by 11 bases, with 9 bases left in between. The CDR3 spans 10 residues. This CDR3 reads CASRGRVQYF. CDR3 in DNA: TGTGCCAGCAGAGGACGGGTGCAGTATTTT.

The chain combines TRBV18 with TRBJ1-1; D is unresolved. This CDR3 spans 16 amino acids. Between the trimmed V and J ends, which lost 3 bases and 1 base, there was a span of 15 bases. CDR1 is KGHSH, CDR2 LQKENI, per germline. In DNA, the CDR3 is TGTGCCAGCTCACCGTTACGTCCAGGAGAGAACACTGAAGCTTTCTTT. The encoded protein is CASSPLRPGENTEAFF.

The chain is built from TRBV6-6 and TRBJ1-1; TRBD1 aligns across 7 bases. V trimming: 6 bases; J trimming: 4 bases; junction bases outside the gene matches: 8. Per germline, CDR1 MNHNY and CDR2 SVGAGI (reference sequence). This CDR3 spans 14 amino acids. The CDR3 protein is CASRRGGAGTEAFF. The CDR3 DNA reads TGTGCCAGCAGGCGAGGGGGCGCGGGCACTGAAGCTTTCTTT.

The chain links TRBV5-4 to TRBJ1-1, with D possibly TRBD1 on 5 matching bases. Germline V gives CDR1 SGHNT, CDR2 YYREEE (reference sequence). There are 15 residues in the CDR3. V lost 4 bases, J lost 2 bases, and 15 bases lay in between. CDR3 sequence: CASSPKAGINTEAFF. CDR3 DNA: TGTGCCAGCAGCCCAAAGGCAGGGATTAACACTGAAGCTTTCTTT.

The chain recombines TRBV19 with TRBJ1-1; possible D gene TRBD1, 5 bases. The CDR3 extends over 13 amino acids. V shed 8 bases and J shed 5 bases, with 15 bases lying between them. Germline-derived CDR1 and CDR2 are LNHDA and SQIVND (reference sequence). CDR3 sequence: CASSRGGVTEAFF. DNA for the CDR3: TGTGCCAGTTCGAGGGGAGGTGTGACTGAAGCTTTCTTT. The full variable domain, its missing parts supplied by reference TRBV19 and TRBJ1-1, is DGGITQSPKYLFRKEGQNVTLSCEQNLNHDAMYWYRQDPGQGLRLIYYSQIVNDFQKGDIAEGYSVSREKKESFPLTVTSAQKNPTAFYLCASSRGGVTEAFFGQGTRLTVV.

The chain couples TRBV5-4 to TRBJ2-1; TRBD2 agrees at 9 bases. Trimming cost V 4 bases and J 7 bases; bases outside gene matches: 12. The CDR3 sequence is 16 residues long. Germline V CDR1 and CDR2: SGHNT, YYREEE (reference sequence). The CDR3 is CASSKLAGRGGNEQFF. CDR3 coding DNA: TGTGCCAGCAGCAAACTAGCGGGCAGGGGGGGTAATGAGCAGTTCTTC.

V is TRBV30 and J is TRBJ2-6; D remains ambiguous. The V and J ends lost 1 base and 0 bases respectively, with 7 bases between them. The CDR3 has 15 amino acids. CDR1 is GTSNPN, CDR2 SVGIG, per germline (reference sequence). CDR3 nucleotides: TGTGCCTGGAGTGCGGATTCCTCTGGGGCCAACGTCCTGACTTTC. Translated, it gives CAWSADSSGANVLTF.

V and J are TRBV6-1 and TRBJ1-1; D remains ambiguous. Trimming pared 2 bases from V and 1 base from J, leaving 20 bases between. This CDR3 contains 18 residues. Germline CDR1 and CDR2: MNHNS and SASEGT. CDR3 bases: TGTGCCAGCAGTGAATGGGCGCTGGGATCAAGCCAGAACACTGAAGCTTTCTTT. Residues: CASSEWALGSSQNTEAFF.

Written as DNA, the CDR3 is TGTGCCAGCTCACCACCCCCTGACAGCGCTACAGGGTTCAATTCACCCCTCCACTTT. It encodes CASSPPPDSATGFNSPLHF. The chain recombines TRBV18 with TRBJ1-6; the D gene is possibly TRBD1 (6 bases). CDR1 and CDR2 (germline): KGHSH, LQKENI. This CDR3 is built from 19 residues. Trimming cost V 0 bases and J 7 bases, with 22 bases left between them. The full variable domain, rest sourced from reference TRBV18 and TRBJ1-6, is NAGVMQNPRHLVRRRGQEARLRCSPMKGHSHVYWYRQLPEEGLKFMVYLQKENIIDESGMPKERFSAEFPKEGPSILRIQQVVRGDSAAYFCASSPPPDSATGFNSPLHFGNGTRLTVT.

As DNA, the CDR3 is TGTGCCAGCAGCTTAGTGCCCCAGTACAATGAGCAGTTCTTC. Residues: CASSLVPQYNEQFF. V gene TRBV7-2 combines with J gene TRBJ2-1; the D is unclear. CDR1 SGHTA and CDR2 FQGNSA come from the germline V gene. Trimming pared 1 base from V and 4 bases from J, leaving 8 bases between. CDR3 size: 14 residues. Full variable domain (rest looked up from reference TRBV7-2 and TRBJ2-1): GAGVSQSPSNKVTEKGKDVELRCDPISGHTALYWYRQSLGQGLEFLIYFQGNSAPDKSGLPSDRFSAERTGGSVSTLTIQRTQQEDSAVYLCASSLVPQYNEQFFGPGTRLTVL.

V gene TRBV10-1 combines with J gene TRBJ2-2; tentatively, D is TRBD2 (7 bases). V was clipped by 3 bases and J by 1 base, with 9 bases between them. The CDR3 consists of 15 residues. Germline V gives CDR1 WNHNN, CDR2 SYGVQD (reference sequence). CDR3 protein: CASSDGGLNTGELFF. CDR3 nucleotide sequence: TGCGCCAGCAGTGACGGGGGGCTGAACACCGGGGAGCTGTTTTTT.

V is TRBV7-9 and J is TRBJ2-7; no definite D call. V lost 5 bases to trimming and J lost 1 base, with 9 bases between them. The CDR3 length is 13 residues. CDR1 is SEHNR and CDR2 is FQNEAQ in the germline V gene (reference sequence). The CDR3 loop is CASSHPVSYEQYF. The CDR3 coding sequence is TGTGCCAGCAGCCATCCGGTATCCTACGAGCAGTACTTC.

V usage is TRBV5-6 and J usage is TRBJ2-3, with D unresolved. The ends were cut back, 4 bases at V and 3 bases at J, with 3 bases in the middle. Germline V gene sequence: CDR1 SGHDT, CDR2 YYEEEE. The CDR3 is 11 residues long. CDR3 loop: CASSLTDTQYF. Here the CDR3 DNA reads TGTGCCAGCAGCCTGACAGATACGCAGTATTTT. Variable domain in full (rest from reference TRBV5-6 and TRBJ2-3): DAGVTQSPTHLIKTRGQQVTLRCSPKSGHDTVSWYQQALGQGPQFIFQYYEEEERQRGNFPDRFSGHQFPNYSSELNVNALLLGDSALYLCASSLTDTQYFGPGTRLTVL.

The chain carries TRBV9 and TRBJ2-3; TRBD2 aligns across 8 bases. The V gene's germline CDR1 is SGDLS and CDR2 YYNGEE. Trimming took 2 bases from V and 6 from J; bases not matched to a gene: 11. The CDR3 extends over 16 amino acids. CDR3 sequence (DNA): TGTGCCAGCAGCGTGAGCGGGAGTATCACACAGGATACGCAGTATTTT. Translation gives CASSVSGSITQDTQYF. Full variable domain (missing parts from reference TRBV9 and TRBJ2-3): DSGVTQTPKHLITATGQRVTLRCSPRSGDLSVYWYQQSLDQGLQFLIQYYNGEERAKGNILERFSAQQFPDLHSELNLSSLELGDSALYFCASSVSGSITQDTQYFGPGTRLTVL.

The gene calls are TRBV19 and TRBJ1-6; possibly TRBD1 for D (6 bases). Looked up from germline, CDR1 is LNHDA and CDR2 is SQIVND (reference sequence). The CDR3 consists of 14 residues. The V gene lost 5 bases and the J gene lost 10 bases, with 15 bases spanning the gap. The chain's CDR3 is CASSQDSNPSPLHF. The CDR3 DNA reads TGTGCCAGTAGTCAGGACAGCAACCCCTCACCCCTCCACTTT. Combining the CDR3 with reference TRBV19 and TRBJ1-6 gives the whole variable domain DGGITQSPKYLFRKEGQNVTLSCEQNLNHDAMYWYRQDPGQGLRLIYYSQIVNDFQKGDIAEGYSVSREKKESFPLTVTSAQKNPTAFYLCASSQDSNPSPLHFGNGTRLTVT.

Only one count was recorded for this clone. The gene calls are TRBV30 and TRBJ2-2, with D unresolved. The CDR3 spans 13 residues. CDR1 GTSNPN and CDR2 SVGIG come from the germline V gene (reference sequence). V lost 1 base to trimming and J lost 5 bases, with 8 bases between them. This CDR3 is CAWSALATGELFF. In nucleotides, the CDR3 is TGTGCCTGGAGTGCCCTGGCGACCGGGGAGCTGTTTTTT.

The chain links TRBV12-3 or TRBV12-4 to TRBJ2-3; D remains ambiguous. The CDR3 totals 13 residues. V lost 3 bases, J lost 8 bases, and 12 bases lay in between. The CDR3 spells CASSFQTPLTQYF. CDR3 sequence (DNA): TGTGCCAGCAGTTTCCAGACTCCGCTTACGCAGTATTTT.